The T cell receptor beta chain described here comes from a study of blood T cell repertoires in COVID-19. Study information: The study drew acute and convalescent COVID-19 samples from the United States, Italy and Spain. Nucleic acid was either cDNA or gDNA, and it came from T cells, B-cell-depleted T cells, or PBMCs.

The ends were cut back, 5 bases at V and 4 bases at J, with 17 bases in the middle. In germline, CDR1 is SEHNR, CDR2 FQNEAQ (reference sequence). This CDR3 region has 15 residues. Original processing notes: Scientists estimated how many nucleated cells there were by amplifying reference gene primers. This table comes from immunoSEQ multiplex PCR, and its TCRdb copy is limited to in-frame clones, with some not included. The V and J calls and clone size are taken from that table; D and trimming were inferred from the DNA. Found here are roughly 40,000 clones, just over 85% of them singletons; the top ten hold approximately 5.4%.

The J gene is TRBJ1-2, the V gene TRBV7-9; perhaps TRBD1 as D (6 bases). Sequenced input: peripheral blood. This sequence was found in a man aged 40-50 years with active COVID-19. The CDR3 loop reads CASSLGATEFYGYTF. CDR3 nucleotide sequence: TGTGCCAGCAGCCTGGGGGCCACCGAGTTCTATGGCTACACCTTC.